Each of the 26 T cell receptor beta chains below was sequenced from the same sample in a study of T cells in Graves' hyperthyroidism and ophthalmopathy. Amplified TCR beta CDR3 regions came from RNA transcripts. Primed by the HTBI set, a first-round RT-PCR was run on the TCR CDR3. In TCRdb, the multiplex PCR reads were re-called with MiXCR into one record per CDR3 protein. The sample records fewer than 650,000 distinct CDR3 sequences, 14% being singletons. Input material: blood. Receptor source: a young woman with Graves' ophthalmopathy.

Of note for this clonotype: Being one base from a much bigger clone, this may be a read error. CDR3: CALSHRGETQYF. The DNA for the CDR3 is TGTGCCTTGAGTCACAGGGGGGAGACCCAGTACTTC. The chain combines TRBV30 with TRBJ2-5, with 8 positions matching TRBD1. Germline V CDR1 and CDR2: GTSNPN, SVGIG (reference sequence). There are 12 residues in the CDR3.

This clonotype was counted many times. This chain connects TRBV3-1 to TRBJ2-3, with 9 positions matching TRBD2. This CDR3 has 16 residues. The trim removed 4 bases at V and 5 bases at J, leaving 10 bases unmatched. From germline, CDR1 is LGHDT and CDR2 YNNKEL (reference sequence). The CDR3 loop is CASSLPGLASGDTQYF. The CDR3 DNA sequence: TGTGCCAGCAGCCTACCGGGACTAGCTTCGGGAGATACGCAGTATTTT.

This clonotype came up a few times. The chain has TRBV24-1 and TRBJ2-6; D is ambiguous. Deletions cut 1 base from V and 2 bases from J, with 5 bases between. Germline loops: CDR1 KGHDR, CDR2 SFDVKD. The CDR3 contains 15 residues. The CDR3 nucleotides are TGTGCCACCAGTGATTTCGGTGCTGGGGCCAACGTCCTGACTTTC. Its translation is CATSDFGAGANVLTF.

This clonotype was detected ten times or more. This chain joins TRBV28 and TRBJ1-2, with D possibly matching TRBD1 (5 bases). Trimming cost V 5 bases and J 0 bases, with 16 bases left between them. The CDR3 contains 16 residues. From germline, CDR1 is MDHEN and CDR2 SYDVKM. The CDR3 protein is CASSPGYLGANYGYTF. The CDR3 DNA follows: TGTGCCAGCAGTCCGGGATATCTAGGGGCTAACTATGGCTACACCTTC.

Ten or more counts support this clonotype. This CDR3 reads CSARERDTDTQYF. CDR3 sequence (DNA): TGCAGTGCTAGAGAGCGTGACACAGATACGCAGTATTTT. V is TRBV20-1 and J is TRBJ2-3; D uncertain. The V gene's germline CDR1 is DFQATT and CDR2 SNEGSKA (reference sequence). CDR3 size: 13 residues. Between the trimmed V and J ends, which lost 0 bases and 2 bases, there was a span of 6 bases.

In its sample, this clonotype was seen many times. The genes are TRBV7-8 and TRBJ2-5, with 9 positions matching TRBD1. With V trimmed by 1 base and J by 7 bases, 16 bases remained unmatched. The CDR3 totals 18 residues. Germline V gene data show CDR1 as SGHVS and CDR2 as FQNEAQ. The CDR3, as DNA: TGTGCCAGCAGCTTAGATTTACGAGACAGGGGGTGGTTGGTGACCCAGTACTTC. Translating gives CASSLDLRDRGWLVTQYF.

This clonotype was seen ten or more times. The rearrangement joins TRBV20-1 to TRBJ1-5; tentatively, D is TRBD1 (5 bases). Germline-derived CDR1 and CDR2 are DFQATT and SNEGSKA (reference sequence). This CDR3 contains 14 residues. With 2 bases removed from V and 2 bases from J, the gap between germline ends came to 10 bases. CDR3 in amino acids: CSARHQGGNQPQHF. CDR3 coding DNA: TGCAGTGCTAGACACCAGGGTGGCAATCAGCCCCAGCATTTT.

This clonotype came up a few times. V gene TRBV11-2 combines with J gene TRBJ2-2; TRBD1 matches 10 bases. J gave up 6 bases and V 5 bases, and 12 bases lay outside the gene matches. This CDR3 comprises 17 residues. CDR1 SGHAT and CDR2 FQNNGV come from the germline V gene. The CDR3 DNA reads TGTGCCAGCAGCCTAGGACGGACAGGGGGAAGGTCCGGGGAGCTGTTTTTT. Its translation is CASSLGRTGGRSGELFF.

The sample holds many counts of this clonotype. The chain uses TRBV2 and TRBJ2-1; 8 bases align to TRBD2. The junction had 4 bases not matched to a gene; V was cut back by 6 bases and J by 6 bases. From germline, CDR1 is SNHLY and CDR2 FYNNEI. This CDR3 comprises 13 residues. CDR3 loop: CASRPGTSNEQFF. CDR3 nucleotide sequence: TGTGCCAGCAGGCCCGGGACTAGCAATGAGCAGTTCTTC. The full variable domain, its missing parts supplied by reference TRBV2 and TRBJ2-1, is EPEVTQTPSHQVTQMGQEVILRCVPISNHLYFYWYRQILGQKVEFLVSFYNNEISEKSEIFDDQFSVERPDGSNFTLKIRSTKLEDSAMYFCASRPGTSNEQFFGPGTRLTVL.

There are many counts of this clonotype. The V gene is TRBV6-2 or TRBV6-3, the J gene TRBJ2-7; 9 bases map to TRBD1. The V gene's germline CDR1 is MNHEY and CDR2 SVGEGT. V trimming: 5 bases; J trimming: 2 bases; junction bases outside the gene matches: 4. The CDR3 is 14 amino acids. This CDR3 is CASSKTGGAYEQYF. DNA of the CDR3: TGTGCCAGCAGTAAAACAGGGGGCGCCTACGAGCAGTACTTC.

This clonotype occurred a few times. The CDR3 sequence: CATGPAGGELFF. The CDR3 region has the DNA TGTGCCACTGGGCCAGCAGGCGGGGAGCTGTTTTTT. The chain uses TRBV7-9 and TRBJ2-2; unclear D gene. Looked up from germline, CDR1 is SEHNR and CDR2 is FQNEAQ (reference sequence). Trimming took 10 bases from V and 7 from J, leaving 13 bases between them. The CDR3 consists of 12 residues.

This clonotype was seen many times. The genes are TRBV6-1 and TRBJ1-1; tentative D call: TRBD1 (6 bases). Germline CDR1 MNHNS, CDR2 SASEGT. There are 13 residues in the CDR3. Trimming took 3 bases from V and 4 from J, leaving 9 bases between them. The CDR3 sequence is CASSDRGGTEAFF. In nucleotides, the CDR3 is TGTGCCAGCAGTGACAGGGGAGGCACTGAAGCTTTCTTT.

This clonotype was observed many times. The V and J genes are TRBV5-6 and TRBJ2-1; 8 bases are a match to TRBD2. Germline-derived CDR1 and CDR2 are SGHDT and YYEEEE. V trimming: 0 bases; J trimming: 8 bases; junction bases outside the gene matches: 4. The CDR3 loop spans 14 amino acids. The CDR3 sequence: CASSLAGGPDEQFF. In nucleotides, the CDR3 is TGTGCCAGCAGCTTGGCGGGAGGGCCCGATGAGCAGTTCTTC.

This clonotype was recorded many times. The chain uses TRBV6-1 and TRBJ2-1; D tentatively fits TRBD1 or TRBD2 (5 bases each). The CDR3 runs to 16 residues. Germline lookup yields CDR1 MNHNS and CDR2 SASEGT. Trimming shortened V by 0 bases and J by 1 base, and 10 bases separated the two germline ends. The chain's CDR3 is CASSEADGTSYNEQFF. DNA for the CDR3: TGTGCCAGCAGTGAAGCGGACGGGACGTCCTACAATGAGCAGTTCTTC.

This clonotype was counted at least ten times. The rearrangement uses TRBV9 and TRBJ2-7, with a tentative D call TRBD2 (5 bases). The CDR3 consists of 13 residues. CDR1 SGDLS and CDR2 YYNGEE come from the germline V gene. V dropped 7 bases and J dropped 4 bases, with 15 bases sitting between them. The CDR3 here is CASFRGRGYEQYF. In DNA form, the CDR3 reads TGTGCCAGCTTTAGAGGGCGAGGGTACGAGCAGTACTTC. Full variable domain (outside the CDR3, taken from reference TRBV9 and TRBJ2-7): DSGVTQTPKHLITATGQRVTLRCSPRSGDLSVYWYQQSLDQGLQFLIQYYNGEERAKGNILERFSAQQFPDLHSELNLSSLELGDSALYFCASFRGRGYEQYFGPGTRLTVT.

This clonotype was seen many times. The chain carries TRBV6-2 or TRBV6-3 and TRBJ2-1, with TRBD2 matching 10 bases. J gave up 8 bases and V 2 bases, and 3 bases lay outside the gene matches. The germline gives CDR1 MNHEY, CDR2 SVGEGT. The CDR3 runs to 14 residues. The CDR3 DNA reads as TGTGCCAGCAGTTACCTAGCGGGAGTTCATGAGCAGTTCTTC. Translating it yields CASSYLAGVHEQFF.

This clonotype came up a few times. V gene TRBV20-1 combines with J gene TRBJ2-5, with 16 bases lining up with TRBD2. The V gene's germline CDR1 is DFQATT and CDR2 SNEGSKA (reference sequence). CDR3 length: 17 amino acids. With 5 bases clipped from V and 4 bases from J, the junction kept 10 bases outside the gene matches. The CDR3 loop reads CSAPSGLAGGGGETQYF. In DNA, the CDR3 is TGCAGTGCTCCTTCGGGACTAGCGGGAGGGGGGGGAGAGACCCAGTACTTC.

Many counts were recorded for this clonotype. The V call is TRBV12-3 or TRBV12-4, the J call TRBJ2-7; 9 positions match TRBD1. V was clipped by 5 bases and J by 2 bases; unmatched bases: 19. This CDR3 spans 19 amino acids. CDR3: CASSPGTGHPGALTYEQYF. CDR3 bases: TGTGCCAGCAGTCCAGGGACAGGGCACCCGGGGGCTCTAACCTACGAGCAGTACTTC.

This clonotype was recorded at least ten times. The gene calls are TRBV3-1 and TRBJ2-3; D ambiguous. CDR1 LGHDT and CDR2 YNNKEL come from the germline V gene (reference sequence). V was trimmed by 1 base and J by 5 bases, leaving 7 bases between them. The CDR3 has 13 residues. The CDR3 DNA is TGTGCCAGCAGCCAAGGAAGAGGAGATACGCAGTATTTT. Translating gives CASSQGRGDTQYF.

This clonotype occurred many times. V is TRBV6-1 and J is TRBJ2-2, with TRBD2 identical over 9 bases. Germline-derived CDR1 and CDR2 are MNHNS and SASEGT. The CDR3 length is 17 residues. The ends lost 5 bases at V and 1 base at J; junction bases unmatched: 8. The DNA of the CDR3 is TGTGCCAGCAGTTCGACCACTAGCGGGCAGAACACCGGGGAGCTGTTTTTT. It is translated as CASSSTTSGQNTGELFF.

The chain recombines TRBV20-1 with TRBJ1-4; 8 nucleotides agree with TRBD1. Germline values: CDR1 DFQATT, CDR2 SNEGSKA (reference sequence). The length of the CDR3 is 15 residues. V lost 5 bases, J lost 8 bases, and 13 bases stayed unmatched. This chain's CDR3 is CSASHGGDRREKLFF. The CDR3 DNA sequence: TGCAGTGCTTCCCATGGAGGGGACAGGAGGGAAAAACTGTTTTTT.

This clonotype was seen ten or more times. V is TRBV20-1 and J is TRBJ2-7; D gene unclear. The CDR3 consists of 15 residues. Trimming removed 0 bases from V and 6 bases from J, with 18 bases in between. Germline CDR1 and CDR2: DFQATT and SNEGSKA (reference sequence). The CDR3 bases are TGCAGTGCTAGAGATCCCCAGTCGGTTTCTGCCGAGCAGTACTTC. Its translation is CSARDPQSVSAEQYF.

This clonotype was observed many times. V usage is TRBV11-2 and J usage is TRBJ2-7; maybe TRBD1 (7 bases). Per the germline V gene, CDR1 is SGHAT and CDR2 is FQNNGV. The CDR3 is made up of 15 amino acids. V was shortened by 2 bases and J by 3 bases, with 14 bases between the two germline ends. The CDR3 nucleotides read TGTGCCAGCAGCTTAAGCAGGGGGGTATTCTACGAGCAGTACTTC. Amino acids: CASSLSRGVFYEQYF.

This clonotype was seen repeatedly, ten times or more. The chain is built from TRBV12-5 and TRBJ1-3, with 7 bases fitting TRBD1. The CDR3 is 17 residues long. Germline V gene sequence: CDR1 LGHNT, CDR2 FRNRAP. The CDR3 coding sequence is TGTGCCACCAAGGGTGGTTTGGTACCGGGACAGAGAAACACCATATATTTT. Translation: CATKGGLVPGQRNTIYF.

This clonotype was observed at least ten times. This chain links TRBV28 with TRBJ2-3; D perhaps matches TRBD1 (6 bases). The CDR3 sequence is 14 residues long. Germline values: CDR1 MDHEN, CDR2 SYDVKM. Trimming stripped 6 bases from V and 4 bases from J, with 14 bases between. This CDR3 reads CASRSNRESDTQYF. For the CDR3, the DNA is TGTGCCAGCAGGTCCAACAGGGAGTCAGATACGCAGTATTTT.

This clonotype was found once. Compared with germline, one end of the junction differs, possibly owing to a read error. J is TRBJ2-3 and V is TRBV20-1; the match to TRBD2 covers 10 bases. This CDR3 contains 15 residues. CDR1 is DFQATT, CDR2 SNEGSKA, per germline (reference sequence). CDR3 loop: CSAGDQREGPDTQYF. The CDR3 DNA sequence: TGCAGTGCTGGAGATCAGCGGGAGGGCCCGGATACGCAGTATTTT.